This is a list of T cell receptor beta chains from one sample in a study of blood T cell repertoires in COVID-19. Clones were read by immunoSEQ multiplex PCR, and TCRdb kept only the in-frame ones, dropping some. The data show roughly 200,000 clones, approximately 87% seen once. Specimen: peripheral blood. These receptors were collected from a young woman who had recovered from COVID-19. Both conserved end residues are part of each CDR3. D genes are given only for firm matches. Size values are once, few and many counts, or a class for expanded clones, and some rows have none.

d_gene	j_gene	abundance	v_gene	CDR3nt	CDR3aa
.	TRBJ2-2	once	TRBV4-2	TGTGCCAGCAGGGAGGTAGGGGGAGTGAACACCGGGGAGCTGTTTTTT	CASREVGGVNTGELFF
.	TRBJ2-7	few	TRBV6-7	TGTGCCAGCAGTTACCGGGGTGGTTCTGGTTACGAGCAGTACTTC	CASSYRGGSGYEQYF
TRBD1	TRBJ2-7	.	TRBV9	TGTGCCAGCAGCGCCGCCGGGACAGGGTCCCACGAGCAGTACTTC	CASSAAGTGSHEQYF
.	TRBJ2-5	.	TRBV5-1	TGCGCCAGCAGCCTGGGACTCGTAGACGGTGAGACCCAGTACTTC	CASSLGLVDGETQYF
.	TRBJ1-1	once	TRBV4-3	TGCGCCAGCAGCCAAGCCGGGGGGAACACTGAAGCTTTCTTT	CASSQAGGNTEAFF
.	TRBJ2-7	.	TRBV6-5	TGTGCCAGCAGCCCCGACGGAGTATACGAGCAGTACTTC	CASSPDGVYEQYF
TRBD1	TRBJ1-6	.	TRBV7-8	TGTGCCAGCGGGGACAGGCGAATCTATAATTCACCCCTCCACTTT	CASGDRRIYNSPLHF
.	TRBJ2-7	few	TRBV9	TGTGCCAGCGGGCAAGAGTACGAGCAGTACTTC	CASGQEYEQYF
TRBD1	TRBJ1-2	.	TRBV4-3	TGCGCCAGCAGCCAAGGCACAGGGGGCTTCTATGGCTACACCTTC	CASSQGTGGFYGYTF
TRBD2	TRBJ2-1	.	TRBV19	TGTGCCAGTAGTATTGGACTAGCGGGGGCCTACAATGAGCAGTTCTTC	CASSIGLAGAYNEQFF
.	TRBJ2-2	.	TRBV19	TGTGCCAGTAGTTCTAGTTGGCAGCCGAACACCGGGGAGCTGTTTTTT	CASSSSWQPNTGELFF
TRBD1	TRBJ1-2	.	TRBV4-3	TGCGCCAGCAGCCCAGGGACAGGGAACGGCTATGGCTACACCTTC	CASSPGTGNGYGYTF
.	TRBJ2-7	.	TRBV6-5	TGTGCCAGCAGTTATAGGACAGCCGATTCCTACGAGCAGTACTTC	CASSYRTADSYEQYF
.	TRBJ2-5	.	TRBV5-4	TGTGCCAGCAGCTTGAGGGACACCCAAGAGACCCAGTACTTC	CASSLRDTQETQYF
.	TRBJ1-3	.	TRBV21-1	TGTGCCAGCAGCAAGTTACATTGGGCCAGGGTTCCTAGCTCTGGAAACACCATATATTTT	CASSKLHWARVPSSGNTIYF
.	TRBJ1-2	.	TRBV24-1	TGTGCCACCAGTGATTTATCCAGGGACTATGGCTACACCTTC	CATSDLSRDYGYTF
.	TRBJ2-4	.	TRBV7-2	TGTGCCAGCAGCTTAGAGAGGGGGAGGGACATTCAGTACTTC	CASSLERGRDIQYF